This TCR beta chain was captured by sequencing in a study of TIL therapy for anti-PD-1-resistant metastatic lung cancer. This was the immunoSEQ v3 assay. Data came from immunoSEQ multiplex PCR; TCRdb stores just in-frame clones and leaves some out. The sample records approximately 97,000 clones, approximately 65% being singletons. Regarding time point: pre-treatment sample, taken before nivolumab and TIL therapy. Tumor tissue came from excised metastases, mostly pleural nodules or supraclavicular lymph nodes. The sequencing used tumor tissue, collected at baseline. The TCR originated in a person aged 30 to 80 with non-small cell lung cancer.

This CDR3 reads CASSFLPGELPGYTF. CDR3 in DNA: TGTGCCAGCAGCTTTTTACCGGGGGAGTTGCCTGGCTACACCTTC. V gene TRBV5-4 combines with J gene TRBJ1-2, with a weak D call TRBD1 (5 bases). With 2 bases removed from V and 7 bases from J, the gap between germline ends came to 18 bases. The CDR3 is 15 amino acids. The germline V gene has CDR1 SGHNT and CDR2 YYREEE (reference sequence).